The clone carrying this T cell receptor beta chain was counted between two and nine times. Its antigen is unknown. This entry is derived from a study of blood T cells in healthy people across ages. Germline assignment: CDR1 SGHTA and CDR2 FQGNSA. V lost 4 bases and J 3 bases, leaving 13 bases between the germline ends. CDR3 length: 14 residues. Those donating, healthy Caucasian individuals from Russia, were aged roughly 6 to 90. A second PCR, run for roughly 7 to 11 cycles, used a sample-barcoded 5' primer plus a J-beta primer mix. TCRdb analysed the 5' RACE reads with MiXCR anew, one entry per CDR3 protein. The sample includes some 1.4 million distinct CDR3 sequences, approximately 38% of them seen just once. Study results and limitations: Versus aged donors, long-lived donors had higher diversity and more naive CD4+ cells.

The sample was blood. This receptor was taken from a woman under 30 in good health. V gene TRBV7-2 combines with J gene TRBJ2-7; D uncertain. CDR3 protein: CASSSPPGNYEQYF. In DNA, the CDR3 is TGTGCCAGCAGCTCCCCTCCGGGTAACTACGAGCAGTACTTC.